The 21 T cell receptor beta chains below come from one sample, sequenced in a study of blood T cell repertoires in COVID-19. Profiling relied on immunoSEQ multiplex PCR, and the TCRdb table lists in-frame clones only, not all of them. This repertoire shows about 210,000 clones, about 87% found once; its top ten account for approximately 1.8%. Source material: peripheral blood. The receptors here all came from a man aged 70 or older with acute or convalescent COVID-19.

The V and J genes are TRBV2 and TRBJ1-2, with TRBD1 identical over 9 bases. The V and J ends lost 6 bases and 2 bases, in that order; junction bases with no gene match: 7. This CDR3 has 15 amino acids. CDR1 and CDR2 (germline): SNHLY, FYNNEI. CDR3 loop: CASRETGQGNYGYTF. The CDR3 DNA reads as TGTGCCAGCAGAGAGACGGGACAGGGAAACTATGGCTACACCTTC.

The genes are TRBV20-1 and TRBJ2-1, with TRBD2 matching over 8 bases. Germline V gene lookup returns CDR1 DFQATT and CDR2 SNEGSKA (reference sequence). V was clipped by 3 bases and J by 0 bases; unmatched bases: 10. This CDR3 is built from 17 residues. This CDR3 is CSASGGLAGSSYNEQFF. In DNA, the CDR3 is TGCAGTGCTAGTGGGGGGTTAGCGGGGAGCTCCTACAATGAGCAGTTCTTC.

V and J are TRBV9 and TRBJ1-6; D not resolved. The CDR3 runs 13 residues. Trimming took off 1 base at V and 7 bases at J, with 6 bases between the two ends. Germline V gene sequence: CDR1 SGDLS, CDR2 YYNGEE. The CDR3 protein is CASSVNENSPLHF. The CDR3 coding sequence is TGTGCCAGCAGCGTAAACGAGAATTCACCCCTCCACTTT.

Only one count was recorded for this clone. The chain joins TRBV12-3 or TRBV12-4 to TRBJ1-1; tentative D call: TRBD1 (5 bases). This CDR3 comprises 13 residues. Trimming cost V 2 bases and J 6 bases, with 10 bases left between them. CDR3: CASSLYRGAEAFF. As DNA, the CDR3 is TGTGCCAGCAGTTTATATCGGGGGGCTGAAGCTTTCTTT.

This chain's CDR3 is CASSFHFGGTYNEQFF. Written as DNA, the CDR3 is TGTGCCAGCAGCTTCCACTTTGGGGGGACCTACAATGAGCAGTTCTTC. V and J are TRBV7-2 and TRBJ2-1, with D possibly matching TRBD2 (6 bases). This CDR3 comprises 16 residues. V was shortened by 3 bases and J by 2 bases, with 14 bases between the two germline ends. Germline assignment: CDR1 SGHTA and CDR2 FQGNSA.

V usage is TRBV18 and J usage is TRBJ1-1; D possibly corresponds to TRBD1 (5 bases). Trimming shortened V by 2 bases and J by 0 bases, and 13 bases separated the two germline ends. CDR1 is KGHSH and CDR2 is LQKENI in the germline V gene. This CDR3 is 16 amino acids long. This chain's CDR3 is CASSPFRQTMNTEAFF. The CDR3 region has the DNA TGTGCCAGCTCACCATTCAGACAGACCATGAACACTGAAGCTTTCTTT. Based on the CDR3 plus reference TRBV18 and TRBJ1-1, the full variable domain is NAGVMQNPRHLVRRRGQEARLRCSPMKGHSHVYWYRQLPEEGLKFMVYLQKENIIDESGMPKERFSAEFPKEGPSILRIQQVVRGDSAAYFCASSPFRQTMNTEAFFGQGTRLTVV.

J is TRBJ2-5 and V is TRBV14; tentatively, D is TRBD2 (6 bases). The CDR3 has 13 residues. CDR1 SGHDN and CDR2 FVKESK come from the germline V gene. V was shortened by 4 bases and J by 2 bases, with 8 bases between the two germline ends. CDR3 protein: CASSPGGQETQYF. The CDR3 nucleotides are TGTGCCAGCAGCCCCGGGGGACAAGAGACCCAGTACTTC.

The chain uses TRBV4-1 and TRBJ2-5; 8 bases are a match to TRBD2. After removal of 0 bases from V and 5 bases from J, the junction contained 14 bases not matched to a gene. There are 18 residues in the CDR3. Per germline, CDR1 MGHRA and CDR2 YSYEKL. CDR3 sequence reads: CASSQDGGREGRRETQYF. The CDR3 region has the DNA TGCGCCAGCAGCCAAGATGGAGGACGGGAGGGCCGTAGGGAGACCCAGTACTTC.

This chain links TRBV19 with TRBJ2-7, with D perhaps TRBD1 (5 bases). V was shortened by 6 bases and J by 0 bases, with 9 bases between the two germline ends. The V gene's germline CDR1 is LNHDA and CDR2 SQIVND (reference sequence). This CDR3 is built from 13 residues. The CDR3 spells CASSPGASYEQYF. Here the CDR3 DNA reads TGTGCCAGTAGCCCTGGGGCCTCCTACGAGCAGTACTTC.

V is TRBV6-5 and J is TRBJ2-1, with 9 bases fitting TRBD2. The germline V gene encodes CDR1 MNHEY and CDR2 SVGAGI. The ends lost 1 base at V and 13 bases at J; junction bases unmatched: 11. There are 15 residues in the CDR3. CDR3 sequence (DNA): TGTGCCAGCAGTTACTGGTTGCGGGAGGGCGCGGAACAGTTCTTC. It codes for CASSYWLREGAEQFF.

V and J are TRBV15 and TRBJ1-1; perhaps TRBD1 as D (5 bases). Germline V gene lookup returns CDR1 LNHNV and CDR2 YYDKDF (reference sequence). The CDR3 has 16 amino acids. V lost 1 base to trimming and J lost 0 bases, with 12 bases between them. CDR3 sequence reads: CATSRGRGTVNTEAFF. The CDR3 bases are TGTGCCACCAGCAGAGGAAGGGGCACAGTGAACACTGAAGCTTTCTTT.

On this clone: Other DNA variants within this sample encode the same CDR3. The rearrangement joins TRBV28 to TRBJ1-2; 9 bases fit TRBD1. The CDR3 is 16 residues long. The J segment lost 0 bases and the V segment lost 2 bases, leaving 4 bases of the junction unmatched. Germline V lookup: CDR1 MDHEN, CDR2 SYDVKM. CDR3 DNA: TGTGCCAGCAGTTTAGGGACAGGGCTAGCTAACTATGGCTACACCTTC. Encoded protein: CASSLGTGLANYGYTF.

The V gene is TRBV11-2, the J gene TRBJ2-7, with D possibly matching TRBD1 (6 bases). Germline assignment: CDR1 SGHAT and CDR2 FQNNGV. This CDR3 contains 14 residues. Trimming pared 5 bases from V and 2 bases from J, leaving 13 bases between. CDR3 region: CASSPARDTYEQYF. CDR3 DNA sequence: TGTGCCAGCAGCCCAGCCAGGGACACCTACGAGCAGTACTTC.

The gene calls are TRBV9 and TRBJ1-4; TRBD1 aligns across 8 bases. This CDR3 region has 15 residues. The trim removed 3 bases at V and 8 bases at J, leaving 9 bases unmatched. Germline-derived CDR1 and CDR2 are SGDLS and YYNGEE. In DNA form, the CDR3 reads TGTGCCAGCAGCGCAGACGACAGGGGATCGGAAAAACTGTTTTTT. It encodes CASSADDRGSEKLFF.

This clone has only a few counts. This sequence joins TRBV7-2 and TRBJ2-1; D perhaps matches TRBD1 (5 bases). Germline V gene lookup returns CDR1 SGHTA and CDR2 FQGNSA. The V gene lost 4 bases and the J gene lost 9 bases, with 10 bases spanning the gap. This CDR3 comprises 12 residues. The CDR3 protein is CASSWGWGEQFF. CDR3 in DNA: TGTGCCAGCAGCTGGGGCTGGGGTGAGCAGTTCTTC.

The CDR3 region is CASKRGSGETQYF. As DNA, the CDR3 is TGTGCCAGCAAACGCGGGAGTGGTGAGACCCAGTACTTC. The chain is built from TRBV6-5 and TRBJ2-5; TRBD2 matches at 7 bases. J was trimmed by 5 bases and V by 7 bases; bases with no gene match: 7. The CDR3 loop spans 13 amino acids. Germline V gives CDR1 MNHEY, CDR2 SVGAGI.

The rearrangement links TRBV24-1 to TRBJ2-7; D might be TRBD2 (5 bases). The V end lost 2 bases, the J end lost 2 bases, and 9 bases lay between the germline ends. Germline V CDR1 and CDR2: KGHDR, SFDVKD. This CDR3 has 14 amino acids. CDR3 amino acids: CATSDSRGPYEQYF. DNA for the CDR3: TGTGCCACCAGTGATTCCCGAGGGCCCTACGAGCAGTACTTC.

The rearrangement uses TRBV5-1 and TRBJ1-3, with D maybe TRBD1 (6 bases). CDR1 and CDR2 from the germline V gene are SGHRS and YFSETQ. V shed 4 bases and J shed 0 bases, with 14 bases lying between them. The CDR3 consists of 16 residues. The CDR3 is CASSPTGYPSGNTIYF. As DNA, the CDR3 is TGCGCCAGCAGCCCGACAGGTTATCCCTCTGGAAACACCATATATTTT.

This clone occurred once. The chain is built from TRBV3-1 (or the pseudogene TRBV3-2) and TRBJ1-5; D is perhaps TRBD1 (6 bases). Per the germline V gene, CDR1 is LGHDT and CDR2 is YNNKEL (reference sequence). Trimming took 0 bases from V and 4 from J, leaving 10 bases between them. This CDR3 is 15 amino acids long. The CDR3 reads CASSQDQGGNQPQHF. The CDR3 DNA follows: TGTGCCAGCAGCCAAGATCAAGGGGGAAATCAGCCCCAGCATTTT.

The chain is built from TRBV18 and TRBJ2-1; 9 bases fit TRBD1. The CDR3 spans 16 residues. V trimming: 0 bases; J trimming: 1 base; junction bases outside the gene matches: 1. Germline values: CDR1 KGHSH, CDR2 LQKENI. The CDR3 spells CASSPPGQGSYNEQFF. The CDR3, as DNA: TGTGCCAGCTCACCACCGGGACAGGGATCCTACAATGAGCAGTTCTTC.

The CDR3 nucleotides are TGTGCCAGCAGCTCGCCAGATCAGCCCCAGCATTTT. The encoded protein is CASSSPDQPQHF. The gene calls are TRBV7-9 and TRBJ1-5; D remains ambiguous. The CDR3 consists of 12 residues. Per germline, CDR1 SEHNR and CDR2 FQNEAQ (reference sequence). V was cut by 4 bases and J by 5 bases, with 6 bases left in between.